This entry concerns a single TCR beta chain. The target antigen is unknown. CDR1 is SQVTM, CDR2 ANQGSEA, per germline. With 4 bases removed from V and 7 bases from J, the gap between germline ends came to 7 bases. The CDR3 length is 11 residues. Researchers barred patients who had uncontrolled infection, other autoimmune disease, pregnancy or lactation. The study based diagnoses on clinical symptoms, serum thyroxine and TRAb, thyroid ultrasound and orbital computed tomography. Amplification targeted TCR beta CDR3 regions from RNA transcripts. Carried out on the TCR CDR3, a first-round RT-PCR used the HTBI primer set. TCRdb independently ran MiXCR on the multiplex PCR reads; one entry per CDR3 protein. This table holds hundreds of thousands of distinct CDR3 sequences, about a sixth found once. The data belong to a study of T cells in Graves' hyperthyroidism and ophthalmopathy. About the study: Before treatment of any kind, peripheral blood was taken at initial diagnosis.

Study conclusions and caveats: Separating ophthalmopathy from stable hyperthyroidism was achieved by a 13 V-J model.

The chain joins TRBV29-1 to TRBJ1-4; no reliable D call. Sequenced material: blood. This TCR was sampled from a young woman with Graves' hyperthyroidism. Written as DNA, the CDR3 is TGCAGCGTTGGTTTCCGTGAAAAACTGTTTTTT. As protein: CSVGFREKLFF.